These 28 T cell receptor beta chains were sequenced from one sample in a study of cytomegalovirus exposure and HLA in healthy donors. The primer mix had 60 Vbeta and 13 Jbeta primers. Only in-frame clones appear in the TCRdb table, and some are missing; sequencing was by immunoSEQ multiplex PCR. The data show about 160,000 clones, and the top ten clones hold 2.1%. Sequenced input: PBMCs. These receptors were obtained from a man aged 25 to 40 in good health and CMV-seronegative.

V is TRBV10-1 and J is TRBJ1-1; 8 nucleotides agree with TRBD1. V gave up 9 bases and J gave up 0 bases; unmatched junction bases: 9. This CDR3 spans 15 amino acids. CDR1 is WNHNN and CDR2 is SYGVQD in the germline V gene (reference sequence). This CDR3 reads CASTPTGDLNTEAFF. CDR3 in DNA: TGCGCCAGTACCCCGACAGGGGATCTGAACACTGAAGCTTTCTTT.

The V gene is TRBV11-3, the J gene TRBJ2-2, with 9 bases lining up with TRBD2. Trimming at V came to 11 bases and at J to 5 bases, leaving 15 bases not matched to a gene. The CDR3 covers 16 residues. Germline CDR1 reads SGHNT; CDR2 reads YENEEA. In nucleotides, the CDR3 is TGTGCCGAAGGAGGCGGCGGGAGGGCCAGGACCGGGGAGCTGTTTTTT. This codes for CAEGGGGRARTGELFF. The full variable domain, rest sourced from reference TRBV11-3 and TRBJ2-2, is EAGVVQSPRYKIIEKKQPVAFWCNPISGHNTLYWYLQNLGQGPELLIRYENEEAVDDSQLPKDRFSAERLKGVDSTLKIQPAELGDSAVYLCAEGGGGRARTGELFFGEGSRLTVL.

This sequence joins TRBV11-2 and TRBJ1-1; the D is unclear. The CDR3 has 12 amino acids. CDR1 is SGHAT and CDR2 is FQNNGV in the germline V gene. Trimming stripped 3 bases from V and 5 bases from J, with 7 bases between. DNA for the CDR3: TGTGCCAGCAGCTTCCGGGAAACTGAAGCTTTCTTT. This codes for CASSFRETEAFF. The variable domain in full, completed from reference TRBV11-2 and TRBJ1-1, reads EAGVAQSPRYKIIEKRQSVAFWCNPISGHATLYWYQQILGQGPKLLIQFQNNGVVDDSQLPKDRFSAERLKGVDSTLKIQPAKLEDSAVYLCASSFRETEAFFGQGTRLTVV.

The chain couples TRBV5-1 to TRBJ2-7, with 7 bases fitting TRBD1. The V gene's germline CDR1 is SGHRS and CDR2 YFSETQ. The CDR3 covers 13 residues. V shed 4 bases, J shed 4 bases, and the junction held 5 bases outside the gene matches. As DNA, the CDR3 is TGCGCCAGCAGCAGGGACAGACTTTACGAGCAGTACTTC. This codes for CASSRDRLYEQYF.

This CDR3 reads CASSSPGGSGPYNEQFF. The CDR3 coding sequence is TGCGCCAGCAGTTCGCCAGGGGGCTCGGGCCCATACAATGAGCAGTTCTTC. The V gene is TRBV5-1, the J gene TRBJ2-1; TRBD1 agrees at 8 bases. In germline, CDR1 is SGHRS, CDR2 YFSETQ. This CDR3 spans 17 amino acids. With 5 bases clipped from V and 4 bases from J, the junction kept 14 bases outside the gene matches.

The gene calls are TRBV7-9 and TRBJ2-2; perhaps TRBD2 as D (5 bases). Germline values: CDR1 SEHNR, CDR2 FQNEAQ (reference sequence). V was cut by 4 bases and J by 5 bases, with 14 bases left in between. This CDR3 comprises 15 residues. Here the CDR3 DNA reads TGTGCCAGCAGCTCTTACGGGGAAGGGACCGGGGAGCTGTTTTTT. Protein product: CASSSYGEGTGELFF. Together with reference TRBV7-9 and TRBJ2-2, the CDR3 gives the full variable domain: DTGVSQNPRHKITKRGQNVTFRCDPISEHNRLYWYRQTLGQGPEFLTYFQNEAQLEKSRLLSDRFSAERPKGSFSTLEIQRTEQGDSAMYLCASSSYGEGTGELFFGEGSRLTVL.

The chain combines TRBV5-6 with TRBJ2-3; TRBD2 matches 7 bases. V gave up 3 bases and J gave up 0 bases; unmatched junction bases: 13. Germline V lookup: CDR1 SGHDT, CDR2 YYEEEE. The CDR3 runs to 18 residues. CDR3: CASSYGAGYRRSTDTQYF. CDR3 DNA sequence: TGTGCCAGCAGCTATGGAGCGGGATATCGCCGTAGCACAGATACGCAGTATTTT. The full variable domain, with the rest looked up from reference TRBV5-6 and TRBJ2-3, is DAGVTQSPTHLIKTRGQQVTLRCSPKSGHDTVSWYQQALGQGPQFIFQYYEEEERQRGNFPDRFSGHQFPNYSSELNVNALLLGDSALYLCASSYGAGYRRSTDTQYFGPGTRLTVL.

The V gene is TRBV27, the J gene TRBJ1-1; TRBD1 agrees at 9 bases. The CDR3 loop spans 16 amino acids. Germline values: CDR1 MNHEY, CDR2 SMNVEV (reference sequence). V lost 4 bases to trimming and J lost 1 base; unmatched junction nucleotides: 7. CDR3 DNA sequence: TGTGCCAGCAGTTCTGGACAGGGGAGAAGGAACACTGAAGCTTTCTTT. Translated: CASSSGQGRRNTEAFF.

The V and J genes are TRBV15 and TRBJ1-4, with a possible D match to TRBD1 (5 bases). Germline V gene lookup returns CDR1 LNHNV and CDR2 YYDKDF (reference sequence). V dropped 5 bases and J dropped 8 bases, with 12 bases sitting between them. The CDR3 runs to 13 residues. In DNA, the CDR3 is TGTGCCACCAGCCTAAGACAGTGGGAAAAACTGTTTTTT. Its translation is CATSLRQWEKLFF.

J is TRBJ1-4 and V is TRBV18, with TRBD1 as a possible D gene (5 bases). V was pared by 3 bases and J by 0 bases, with 8 bases between. The CDR3 is 15 amino acids. Per the germline V gene, CDR1 is KGHSH and CDR2 is LQKENI. CDR3 coding DNA: TGTGCCAGCTCACCTCAGACAGCAACTAATGAAAAACTGTTTTTT. Protein sequence: CASSPQTATNEKLFF.

V gene TRBV10-1 combines with J gene TRBJ1-5; D call uncertain. The V gene lost 10 bases and the J gene lost 4 bases, with 11 bases spanning the gap. Germline CDR1 reads WNHNN; CDR2 reads SYGVQD (reference sequence). This CDR3 has 12 amino acids. CDR3 in amino acids: CATGNANQPQHF. CDR3 nucleotides: TGCGCCACCGGGAACGCAAATCAGCCCCAGCATTTT.

The CDR3 loop reads CASSDVSGGPQSDTQYF. CDR3 DNA sequence: TGTGCCAGCAGTGATGTATCGGGAGGGCCTCAATCAGATACGCAGTATTTT. This chain links TRBV2 with TRBJ2-3; the match to TRBD2 covers 8 bases. The CDR3 covers 17 residues. After removal of 3 bases from V and 4 bases from J, the junction contained 12 bases not matched to a gene. The germline gives CDR1 SNHLY, CDR2 FYNNEI.

The rearrangement uses TRBV4-1 and TRBJ1-1; 8 nucleotides align to TRBD1. This CDR3 region has 19 residues. Trimming took 0 bases from V and 1 from J; bases not matched to a gene: 13. Germline V CDR1 and CDR2: MGHRA, YSYEKL. CDR3 bases: TGCGCCAGCAGCCAAGATAGGGGCAGGGGGCCCTTAAAGAACACTGAAGCTTTCTTT. Encoded protein: CASSQDRGRGPLKNTEAFF.

V and J are TRBV9 and TRBJ1-4; the D gene is possibly TRBD1 (5 bases). V shed 3 bases and J shed 4 bases, with 10 bases lying between them. Germline V lookup: CDR1 SGDLS, CDR2 YYNGEE. This CDR3 is 14 amino acids long. The CDR3 DNA sequence: TGTGCCAGCAGCGCTCAGGGAATTAATGAAAAACTGTTTTTT. This translates into CASSAQGINEKLFF.

The J gene is TRBJ2-3, the V gene TRBV25-1, with 8 bases identical to TRBD1. The CDR3 is made up of 16 amino acids. The germline CDR1 and CDR2 sequences are MGHDK and SYGVNS. J gave up 2 bases and V 2 bases, and 6 bases lay outside the gene matches. CDR3 nucleotide sequence: TGTGCCAGCAGTGAACCGGGACAGGTTTTCACAGATACGCAGTATTTT. Protein product: CASSEPGQVFTDTQYF. The full variable domain, with the rest looked up from reference TRBV25-1 and TRBJ2-3, is EADIYQTPRYLVIGTGKKITLECSQTMGHDKMYWYQQDPGMELHLIHYSYGVNSTEKGDLSSESTVSRIRTEHFPLTLESARPSHTSQYLCASSEPGQVFTDTQYFGPGTRLTVL.

The gene calls are TRBV7-2 and TRBJ1-3; a possible D gene is TRBD1 (5 bases). Per the germline V gene, CDR1 is SGHTA and CDR2 is FQGNSA. Trimming took off 4 bases at V and 0 bases at J, with 16 bases between the two ends. The CDR3 consists of 17 residues. CDR3 nucleotide sequence: TGTGCCAGCAGCTCTCGGGAGGGGATCTCCTCTGGAAACACCATATATTTT. It translates to CASSSREGISSGNTIYF.

The chain recombines TRBV5-4 with TRBJ2-7, with no clear D. Germline CDR1 and CDR2: SGHNT and YYREEE (reference sequence). Trimming pared 4 bases from V and 1 base from J, leaving 9 bases between. CDR3 size: 13 residues. The CDR3: CASSPDFSYEQYF. For the CDR3, the DNA is TGTGCCAGCAGCCCTGACTTTTCCTACGAGCAGTACTTC.

The chain links TRBV11-3 to TRBJ2-4; 14 positions agree with TRBD2. V was clipped by 3 bases and J by 7 bases; unmatched bases: 14. The CDR3 has 19 residues. Germline V lookup: CDR1 SGHNT, CDR2 YENEEA. CDR3 residues: CASSFTSRLAGGPRNIQYF. CDR3 bases: TGTGCCAGCAGCTTCACCTCCCGACTAGCGGGAGGGCCGAGGAACATTCAGTACTTC.

V is TRBV30 and J is TRBJ1-3, with 7 bases that match TRBD1. This CDR3 is built from 14 residues. Unmatched junction bases numbered 1, after V lost 0 bases and J lost 2 bases. Per germline, CDR1 GTSNPN and CDR2 SVGIG (reference sequence). This CDR3 is CAWSVGTAGNTIYF. The CDR3 DNA reads TGTGCCTGGAGTGTAGGGACAGCTGGAAACACCATATATTTT.

The chain has TRBV29-1 and TRBJ2-5; 9 bases agree with TRBD1. CDR3 length: 12 residues. Germline V gene data show CDR1 as SQVTM and CDR2 as ANQGSEA. Germline trimming cut 5 bases from V and 4 bases from J; bases unmatched to any gene: 2. The CDR3 reads CSVLDRGETQYF. The CDR3 DNA reads TGCAGCGTTTTGGACAGGGGAGAGACCCAGTACTTC. Filled out from reference TRBV29-1 and TRBJ2-5, the complete variable domain reads SAVISQKPSRDICQRGTSLTIQCQVDSQVTMMFWYRQQPGQSLTLIATANQGSEATYESGFVIDKFPISRPNLTFSTLTVSNMSPEDSSIYLCSVLDRGETQYFGPGTRLLVL.

CDR3 residues: CASSQGEGQPQHF. CDR3 bases: TGTGCCAGCAGCCAAGGGGAGGGTCAGCCCCAGCATTTT. The rearrangement uses TRBV14 and TRBJ1-5; D gene unclear. The V end was cut by 1 base, the J end by 6 bases, with 7 bases between. The CDR3 is 13 residues long. The germline V gene encodes CDR1 SGHDN and CDR2 FVKESK. Using reference TRBV14 and TRBJ1-5 for the parts outside the CDR3, the full variable domain is EAGVTQFPSHSVIEKGQTVTLRCDPISGHDNLYWYRRVMGKEIKFLLHFVKESKQDESGMPNNRFLAERTGGTYSTLKVQPAELEDSGVYFCASSQGEGQPQHFGDGTRLSIL.

The V gene is TRBV7-9, the J gene TRBJ1-6, with a tentative D call TRBD1 (5 bases). Germline V lookup: CDR1 SEHNR, CDR2 FQNEAQ (reference sequence). Trimming shortened V by 3 bases and J by 8 bases, and 8 bases separated the two germline ends. The length of the CDR3 is 13 residues. Here the CDR3 reads CASSFSRDSPLHF. CDR3 nucleotide sequence: TGTGCCAGCAGCTTCTCCAGGGATTCACCCCTCCACTTT.

The J gene is TRBJ2-6, the V gene TRBV29-1; D is unclear. This CDR3 spans 14 amino acids. Germline V lookup: CDR1 SQVTM, CDR2 ANQGSEA. V lost 6 bases to trimming and J lost 0 bases, with 9 bases between them. The CDR3: CSVQLSSGANVLTF. In nucleotides, the CDR3 is TGCAGCGTACAGCTTAGCTCTGGGGCCAACGTCCTGACTTTC.

The V gene is TRBV10-2, the J gene TRBJ2-1; 8 nucleotides line up with TRBD2. This CDR3 comprises 15 residues. V dropped 6 bases and J dropped 0; count of bases not matched to a gene: 4. Germline lookup yields CDR1 WSHSY and CDR2 SAAADI. The DNA for the CDR3 is TGCGCCAGCAGAGTAGCGGGAAGCTCCTACAATGAGCAGTTCTTC. Protein product: CASRVAGSSYNEQFF.

The rearrangement links TRBV5-1 to TRBJ1-1, with D perhaps TRBD1 (5 bases). This CDR3 region has 15 residues. Trimming left V 2 bases short and J 5 bases short, with 16 bases between. CDR1 and CDR2 from the germline V gene are SGHRS and YFSETQ. The CDR3 sequence is CASSFGARKETEAFF. As DNA, the CDR3 is TGCGCCAGCAGCTTTGGGGCGAGGAAAGAGACTGAAGCTTTCTTT.

A word on this clone: Additional DNA sequences in this sample encode the identical CDR3. The chain employs TRBV18 and TRBJ1-1, with 9 nucleotides matching TRBD1. The ends lost 5 bases at V and 4 bases at J; junction bases unmatched: 2. In germline, CDR1 is KGHSH, CDR2 LQKENI. The CDR3 contains 13 residues. This CDR3 is CASSRQGGTEAFF. DNA of the CDR3: TGTGCCAGCTCAAGACAGGGGGGCACTGAAGCTTTCTTT.

This chain connects TRBV7-6 to TRBJ2-7; D remains ambiguous. Trimming left V 4 bases short and J 0 bases short, with 10 bases between. CDR3 length: 14 residues. Germline V CDR1 and CDR2: SGHVS, FNYEAQ. CDR3 amino acids: CASSSQHDSYEQYF. The CDR3 bases are TGTGCCAGCAGCTCCCAACACGACTCCTACGAGCAGTACTTC. Combining the CDR3 with reference TRBV7-6 and TRBJ2-7 gives the whole variable domain GAGVSQSPRYKVTKRGQDVALRCDPISGHVSLYWYRQALGQGPEFLTYFNYEAQQDKSGLPNDRFSAERPEGSISTLTIQRTEQRDSAMYRCASSSQHDSYEQYFGPGTRLTVT.

This rearrangement joins TRBV15 to TRBJ2-5, with D uncertain. Germline V gene data show CDR1 as LNHNV and CDR2 as YYDKDF (reference sequence). Trimming stripped 0 bases from V and 4 bases from J, with 3 bases between. The CDR3 runs 12 residues. The CDR3: CATSRDVETQYF. The CDR3 DNA reads TGTGCCACCAGCAGAGACGTAGAGACCCAGTACTTC.